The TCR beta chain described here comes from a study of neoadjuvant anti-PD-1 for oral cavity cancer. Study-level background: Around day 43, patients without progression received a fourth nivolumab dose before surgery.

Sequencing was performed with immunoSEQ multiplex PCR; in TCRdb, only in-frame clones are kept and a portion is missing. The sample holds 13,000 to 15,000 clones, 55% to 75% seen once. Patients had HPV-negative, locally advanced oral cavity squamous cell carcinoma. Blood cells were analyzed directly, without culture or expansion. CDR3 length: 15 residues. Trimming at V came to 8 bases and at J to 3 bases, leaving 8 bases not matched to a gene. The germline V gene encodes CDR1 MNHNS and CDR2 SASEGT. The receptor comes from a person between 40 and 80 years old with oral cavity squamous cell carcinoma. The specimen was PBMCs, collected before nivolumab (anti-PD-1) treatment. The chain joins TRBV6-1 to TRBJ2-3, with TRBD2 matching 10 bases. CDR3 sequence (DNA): TGTGCCAGCGGGAGCGGGGGGGTTTCAACAGATACGCAGTATTTT. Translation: CASGSGGVSTDTQYF.